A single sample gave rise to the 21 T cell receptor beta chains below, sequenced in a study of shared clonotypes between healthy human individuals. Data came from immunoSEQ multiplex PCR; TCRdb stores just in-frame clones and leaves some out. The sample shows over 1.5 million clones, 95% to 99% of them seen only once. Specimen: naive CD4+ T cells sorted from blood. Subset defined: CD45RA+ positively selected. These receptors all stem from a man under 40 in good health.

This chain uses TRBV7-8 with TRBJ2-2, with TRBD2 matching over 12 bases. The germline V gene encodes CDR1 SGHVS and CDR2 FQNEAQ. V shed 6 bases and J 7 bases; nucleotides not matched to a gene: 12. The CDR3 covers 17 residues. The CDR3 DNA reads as TGTGCCAGCAGTATTCTAGCGGGAGGGCCGAGAGGCGGGGAGCTGTTTTTT. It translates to CASSILAGGPRGGELFF.

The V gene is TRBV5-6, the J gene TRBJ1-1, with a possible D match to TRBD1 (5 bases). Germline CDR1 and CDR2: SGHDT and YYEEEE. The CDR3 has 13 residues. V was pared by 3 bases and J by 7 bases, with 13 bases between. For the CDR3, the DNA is TGTGCCAGCAGCTCGGCCGGGACCATTGAAGCTTTCTTT. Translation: CASSSAGTIEAFF.

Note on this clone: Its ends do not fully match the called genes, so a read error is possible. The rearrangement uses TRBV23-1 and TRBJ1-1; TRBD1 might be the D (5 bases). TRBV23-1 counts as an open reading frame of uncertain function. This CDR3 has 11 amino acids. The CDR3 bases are TGTGGGGGATTTCGATGGGGCGAAGCTTTCTTT. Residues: CGGFRWGEAFF.

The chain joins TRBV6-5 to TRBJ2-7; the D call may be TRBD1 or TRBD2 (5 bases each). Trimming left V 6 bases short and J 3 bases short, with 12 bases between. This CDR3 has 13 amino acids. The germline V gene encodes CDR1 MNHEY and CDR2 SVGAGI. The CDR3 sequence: CASSQGTNYEQYF. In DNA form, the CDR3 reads TGTGCCAGCAGCCAAGGGACGAACTACGAGCAGTACTTC.

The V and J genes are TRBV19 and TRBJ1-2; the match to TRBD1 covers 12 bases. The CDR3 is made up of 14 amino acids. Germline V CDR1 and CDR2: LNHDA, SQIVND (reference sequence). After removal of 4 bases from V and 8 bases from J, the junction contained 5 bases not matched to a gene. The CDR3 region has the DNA TGTGCCAGTAGTAGGGACAGGGGGCCACGGGGCTACACCTTC. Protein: CASSRDRGPRGYTF.

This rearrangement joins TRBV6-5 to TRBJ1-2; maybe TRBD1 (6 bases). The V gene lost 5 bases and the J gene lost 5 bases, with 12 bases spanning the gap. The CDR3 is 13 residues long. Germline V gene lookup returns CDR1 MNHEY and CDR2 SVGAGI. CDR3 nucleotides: TGTGCCAGCAGTCTAGGACAGCTGTATGGCTACACCTTC. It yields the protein CASSLGQLYGYTF.

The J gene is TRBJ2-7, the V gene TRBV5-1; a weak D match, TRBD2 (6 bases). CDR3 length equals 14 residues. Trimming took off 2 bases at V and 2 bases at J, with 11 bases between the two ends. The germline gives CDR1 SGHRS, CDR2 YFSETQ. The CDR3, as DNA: TGCGCCAGCAGCTTTACGGGAGCCACCTACGAGCAGTACTTC. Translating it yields CASSFTGATYEQYF.

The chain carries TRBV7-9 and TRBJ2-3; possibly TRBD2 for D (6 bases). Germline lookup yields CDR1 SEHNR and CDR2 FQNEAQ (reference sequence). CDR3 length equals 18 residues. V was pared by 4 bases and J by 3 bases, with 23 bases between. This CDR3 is CASSSVPGRKGFTDTQYF. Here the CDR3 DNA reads TGTGCCAGCAGCTCCGTTCCAGGGAGGAAGGGTTTTACAGATACGCAGTATTTT.

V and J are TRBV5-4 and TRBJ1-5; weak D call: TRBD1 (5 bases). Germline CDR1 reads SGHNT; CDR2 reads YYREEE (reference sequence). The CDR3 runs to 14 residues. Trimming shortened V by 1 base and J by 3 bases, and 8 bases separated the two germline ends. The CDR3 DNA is TGTGCCAGCAGCTTGAGGGGAGACAATCAGCCCCAGCATTTT. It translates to CASSLRGDNQPQHF.

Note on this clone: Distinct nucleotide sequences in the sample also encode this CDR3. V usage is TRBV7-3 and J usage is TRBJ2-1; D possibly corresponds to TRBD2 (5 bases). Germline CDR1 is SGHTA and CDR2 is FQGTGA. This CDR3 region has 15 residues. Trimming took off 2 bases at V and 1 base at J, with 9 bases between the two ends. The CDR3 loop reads CASSLVGDSYNEQFF. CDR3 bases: TGTGCCAGCAGCTTAGTCGGGGATTCCTACAATGAGCAGTTCTTC.

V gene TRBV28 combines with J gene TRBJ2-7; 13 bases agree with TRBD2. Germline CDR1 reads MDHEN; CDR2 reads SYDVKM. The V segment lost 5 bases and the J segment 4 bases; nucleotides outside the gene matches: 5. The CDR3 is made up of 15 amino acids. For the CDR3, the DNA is TGTGCCAGCAGTGGACTAGCGGGAGCTCAGTACGAGCAGTACTTC. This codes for CASSGLAGAQYEQYF.

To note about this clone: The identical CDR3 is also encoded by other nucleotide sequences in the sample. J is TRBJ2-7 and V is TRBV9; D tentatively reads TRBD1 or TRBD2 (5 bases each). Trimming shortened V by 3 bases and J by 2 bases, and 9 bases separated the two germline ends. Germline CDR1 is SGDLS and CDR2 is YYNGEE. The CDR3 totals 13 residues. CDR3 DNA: TGTGCCAGCAGCGCCTCGGGGCCCTACGAGCAGTACTTC. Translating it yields CASSASGPYEQYF.

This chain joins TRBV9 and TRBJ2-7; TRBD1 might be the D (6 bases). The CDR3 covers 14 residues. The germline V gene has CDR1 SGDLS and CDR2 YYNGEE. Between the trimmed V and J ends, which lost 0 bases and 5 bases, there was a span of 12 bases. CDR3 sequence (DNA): TGTGCCAGCAGCGTAGTGGCAGGGGAAGACGAGCAGTACTTC. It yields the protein CASSVVAGEDEQYF.

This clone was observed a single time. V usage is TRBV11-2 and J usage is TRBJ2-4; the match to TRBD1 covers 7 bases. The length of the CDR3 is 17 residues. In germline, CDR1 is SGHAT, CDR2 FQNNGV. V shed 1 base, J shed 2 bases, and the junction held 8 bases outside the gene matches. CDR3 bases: TGTGCCAGCAGCTTAGGTATAGGGGGCGCGACCAAAAACATTCAGTACTTC. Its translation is CASSLGIGGATKNIQYF.

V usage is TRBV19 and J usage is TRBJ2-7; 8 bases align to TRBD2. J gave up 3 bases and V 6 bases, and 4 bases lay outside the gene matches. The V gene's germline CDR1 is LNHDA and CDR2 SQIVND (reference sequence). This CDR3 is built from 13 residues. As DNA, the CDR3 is TGTGCCAGTAGGCCAGCGGGGGACTACGAGCAGTACTTC. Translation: CASRPAGDYEQYF.

The CDR3 bases are TGTGCCAGCAGCTTAGGCGGCAGCCTAATCTCCTACAATGAGCAGTTCTTC. Amino acids: CASSLGGSLISYNEQFF. The genes are TRBV7-8 and TRBJ2-1, with no clear D. V lost 1 base and J 0 bases, leaving 13 bases between the germline ends. The CDR3 extends over 17 amino acids. CDR1 and CDR2 (germline): SGHVS, FQNEAQ.

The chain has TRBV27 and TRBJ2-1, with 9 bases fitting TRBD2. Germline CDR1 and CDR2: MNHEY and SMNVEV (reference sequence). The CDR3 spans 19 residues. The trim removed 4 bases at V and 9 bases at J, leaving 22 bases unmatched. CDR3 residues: CASSSVGVAGVGIQFEQFF. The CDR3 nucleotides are TGTGCCAGCAGTTCAGTCGGGGTAGCGGGAGTCGGGATACAATTTGAGCAGTTCTTC.

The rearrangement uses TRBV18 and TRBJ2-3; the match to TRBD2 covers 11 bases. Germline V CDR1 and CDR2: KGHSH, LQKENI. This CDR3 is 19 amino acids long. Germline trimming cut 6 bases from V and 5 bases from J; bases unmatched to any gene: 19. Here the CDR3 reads CASSDPGLAVLRYGDTQYF. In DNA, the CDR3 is TGTGCCAGCTCCGATCCGGGACTAGCGGTACTACGGTATGGAGATACGCAGTATTTT.

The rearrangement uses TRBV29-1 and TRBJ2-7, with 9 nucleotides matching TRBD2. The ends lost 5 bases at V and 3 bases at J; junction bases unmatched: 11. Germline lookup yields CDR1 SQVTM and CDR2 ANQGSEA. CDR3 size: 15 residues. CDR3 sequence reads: CSVLRLADGNYEQYF. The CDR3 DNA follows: TGCAGCGTTCTGAGACTAGCGGATGGAAACTACGAGCAGTACTTC.

CDR3 region: CASSYSPASSWELFF. The CDR3 DNA reads as TGTGCCAGCAGTTATTCTCCAGCTAGCAGCTGGGAGCTGTTTTTT. V gene TRBV6-5 combines with J gene TRBJ2-2; possible D gene TRBD2, 5 bases. Looked up from germline, CDR1 is MNHEY and CDR2 is SVGAGI. The CDR3 contains 15 residues. V was cut by 3 bases and J by 9 bases, with 17 bases left in between.

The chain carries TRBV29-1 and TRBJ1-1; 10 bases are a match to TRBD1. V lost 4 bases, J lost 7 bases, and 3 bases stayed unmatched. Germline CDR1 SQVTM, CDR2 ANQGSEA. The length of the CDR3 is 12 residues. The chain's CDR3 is CSVGQGADEAFF. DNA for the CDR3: TGCAGCGTTGGACAGGGGGCCGATGAAGCTTTCTTT. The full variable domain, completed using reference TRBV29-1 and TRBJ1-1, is SAVISQKPSRDICQRGTSLTIQCQVDSQVTMMFWYRQQPGQSLTLIATANQGSEATYESGFVIDKFPISRPNLTFSTLTVSNMSPEDSSIYLCSVGQGADEAFFGQGTRLTVV.